This T cell receptor beta chain appears in the sequencing data of a study of T-cell reconstitution after alpha-beta-depleted transplantation in children. Study-level points and caveats: By about two months after transplant, alpha-beta T cells reportedly arose from several hundred graft clones that had expanded. Some patients' high day-60 TCRbeta diversity was attributed to recipient cells surviving conditioning.

On this clonotype: The antigen is not known.

Library preparation (for TCRbeta) was performed with unique molecular identifiers. TCRdb re-derived calls from the PCR reads in MiXCR, one entry per CDR3 protein. The sample shows 800,000 to 1,000,000 distinct CDR3 sequences, less than 30% of them seen only once. The sequenced sample was PBMCs, mostly from graft donor cells, obtained 360 days after TCRalphabeta/CD19-depleted stem cell transplant. The TCR sequence derives from a boy in the first two years of life who had a stem cell transplant for SCID, so the T cells may come from the graft donor.

CDR3 residues: CASSLTPGQGAVYGYTF. The DNA of the CDR3 is TGTGCCAGCAGTTTGACTCCCGGCCAGGGGGCGGTCTATGGCTACACCTTC. The V gene is TRBV27, the J gene TRBJ1-2, with 8 bases lining up with TRBD1. V lost 3 bases and J lost 4; bases outside the gene matches: 13. Germline CDR1 is MNHEY and CDR2 is SMNVEV (reference sequence). CDR3 length equals 17 residues.